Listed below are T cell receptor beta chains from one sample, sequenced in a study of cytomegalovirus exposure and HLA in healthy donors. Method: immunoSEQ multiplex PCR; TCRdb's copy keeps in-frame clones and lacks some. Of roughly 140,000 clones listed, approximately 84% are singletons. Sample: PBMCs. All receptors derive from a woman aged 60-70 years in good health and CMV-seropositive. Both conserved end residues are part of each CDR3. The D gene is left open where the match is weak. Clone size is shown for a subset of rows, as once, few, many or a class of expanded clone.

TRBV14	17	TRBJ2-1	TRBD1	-	TGTGCCAGCAGCCAAGATCTAGGGACAGGGTTCTACAATGAGCAGTTCTTC	CASSQDLGTGFYNEQFF
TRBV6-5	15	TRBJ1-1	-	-	TGTGCCAGCAGCCCCTGGGCCGGGATCGACACTGAAGCTTTCTTT	CASSPWAGIDTEAFF
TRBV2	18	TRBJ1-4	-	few	TGTGCCAGCAGTCTCATAGGAGGACCTACGACAACTAATGAAAAACTGTTTTTT	CASSLIGGPTTTNEKLFF
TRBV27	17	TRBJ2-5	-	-	TGTGCCAGCAGTTTATCGGGTGCGGGACCAGGCCAAGAGACCCAGTACTTC	CASSLSGAGPGQETQYF
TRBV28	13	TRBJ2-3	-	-	TGTGCCAGCAGTCCCCCGCACCTAGGGGCGCAGTATTTT	CASSPPHLGAQYF
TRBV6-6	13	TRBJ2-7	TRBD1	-	TGTGCCAGCAGCGGTCGTAGGGGGCATGAGCAGTACTTC	CASSGRRGHEQYF
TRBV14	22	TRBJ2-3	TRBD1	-	TGTGCCAGCAGCCAATATTTCGGGACAGCGCCAACACCGAGGGACACCACAGATACGCAGTATTTT	CASSQYFGTAPTPRDTTDTQYF
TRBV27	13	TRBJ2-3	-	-	TGTGCCAGCAGTTTTTCGGGGGCAGATACGCAGTATTTT	CASSFSGADTQYF
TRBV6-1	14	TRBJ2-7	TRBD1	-	TGTGCCAGCAGTGCCAAGGGACAGGCCTTCGAGCAGTACTTC	CASSAKGQAFEQYF
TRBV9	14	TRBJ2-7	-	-	TGTGCCAGCAGCGTAGCGGGTCCGGGAAACGAGCAGTACTTC	CASSVAGPGNEQYF
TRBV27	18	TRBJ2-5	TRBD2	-	TGTGCCAGCAGTTTAAGGTCCGGGGGAGGGCCCGGCGGGGAGACCCAGTACTTC	CASSLRSGGGPGGETQYF
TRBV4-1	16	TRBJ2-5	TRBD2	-	TGCGCCAGCAGCCAAGAGGGACTAGCGGGAGGGCAGACCCAGTACTTC	CASSQEGLAGGQTQYF
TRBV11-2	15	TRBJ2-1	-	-	TGTGCCAGCAGCTTAGGGGGGGTGTTAGCTAGTGAGCAGTTCTTC	CASSLGGVLASEQFF
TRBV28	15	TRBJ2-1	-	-	TGTGCCAGCAGTCCCCCTCAGCGCTCCTACAATGAGCAGTTCTTC	CASSPPQRSYNEQFF
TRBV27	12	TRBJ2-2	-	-	TGTGCCAGCGGGACTTTAGCCGGGGAGCTGTTTTTT	CASGTLAGELFF
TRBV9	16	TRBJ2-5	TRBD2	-	TGTGCCAGCAGCGTAGATCTAGCGGGAGTGCTTGAGACCCAGTACTTC	CASSVDLAGVLETQYF
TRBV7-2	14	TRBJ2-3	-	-	TGTGCCAGCAGCCCGACTAGATTTCCAGATACGCAGTATTTT	CASSPTRFPDTQYF
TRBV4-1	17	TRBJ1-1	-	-	TGCGCCAGCAGCACAACGGGGGGCGCTTTGGGAGCCACTGAAGCTTTCTTT	CASSTTGGALGATEAFF
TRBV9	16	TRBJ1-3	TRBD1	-	TGTGCCAGCAGCGTAGAGATTACAGGGGGCGGAAACACCATATATTTT	CASSVEITGGGNTIYF
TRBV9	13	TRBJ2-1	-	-	TGTGCCAGCAGCGTAGGAGCCTACAATGAGCAGTTCTTC	CASSVGAYNEQFF
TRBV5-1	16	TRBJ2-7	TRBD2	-	TGCGCCAGCAGCTTCGTAACGGGACTAGCGGGAGACGAGCAGTACTTC	CASSFVTGLAGDEQYF
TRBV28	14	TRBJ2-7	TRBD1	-	TGTGCCAGCAGTTTACCGGGACAGGGTACCGAGCAGTACTTC	CASSLPGQGTEQYF
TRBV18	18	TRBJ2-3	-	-	TGTGCCAGCTCACCACTGAGCATGCGGGCTACTAGCACAGATACGCAGTATTTT	CASSPLSMRATSTDTQYF
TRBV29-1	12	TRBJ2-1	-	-	TGCAGCGTTGAGAACAGTTCCAATGAGCAGTTCTTC	CSVENSSNEQFF
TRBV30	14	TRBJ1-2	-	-	TGTGCCTGGAACCTCGGACAGCAGGAGAGGGGCTACACCTTC	CAWNLGQQERGYTF
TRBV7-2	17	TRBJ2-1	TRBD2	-	TGTGCCAGCAGACGACTGTCACTAGCGGGAACCTACAATGAGCAGTTCTTC	CASRRLSLAGTYNEQFF
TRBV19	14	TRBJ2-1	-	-	TGTGCCAGTAGTATAACAGGCTCCTACAATGAGCAGTTCTTC	CASSITGSYNEQFF
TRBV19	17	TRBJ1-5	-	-	TGTGCCAGTAGTATGATGCCGACATTCTATAGCAATCAGCCCCAGCATTTT	CASSMMPTFYSNQPQHF
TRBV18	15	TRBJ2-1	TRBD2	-	TGTGCCAGCTCACTGGGACTAGCAGCCGGCAATGAGCAGTTCTTC	CASSLGLAAGNEQFF
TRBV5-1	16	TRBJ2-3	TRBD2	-	TGCGCCAGCAGCTTACGTAGCGGGAGGGGGACAGATACGCAGTATTTT	CASSLRSGRGTDTQYF
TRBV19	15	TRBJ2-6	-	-	TGTGCCAGTACCCCAGGGTTCTCTGGGGCCAACGTCCTGACTTTC	CASTPGFSGANVLTF
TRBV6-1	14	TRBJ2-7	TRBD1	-	TGTGCCAGCAGGCGGACAGGGAGCTCCTACGAGCAGTACTTC	CASRRTGSSYEQYF
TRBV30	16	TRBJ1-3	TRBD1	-	TGTGCCTGGAGGCACAGGGGGTTTATCTCTGGAAACACCATATATTTT	CAWRHRGFISGNTIYF
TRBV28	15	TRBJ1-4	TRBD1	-	TGTGCCAGCAGACGACAGGGGGCGTTACACGAAAAACTGTTTTTT	CASRRQGALHEKLFF
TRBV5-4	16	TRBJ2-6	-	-	TGTGCCAGCCTGGCCAGGGGCCCTTCTGGGGCCAACGTCCTGACTTTC	CASLARGPSGANVLTF
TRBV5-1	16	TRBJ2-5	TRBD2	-	TGCGCCAGCAGCTTGGGGAGTACGACTAGCGGAGAGACCCAGTACTTC	CASSLGSTTSGETQYF
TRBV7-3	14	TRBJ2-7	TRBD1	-	TGTGCCAGCAAAGGGACAGGGCGGCCGAGGCAGCAGTACTTC	CASKGTGRPRQQYF
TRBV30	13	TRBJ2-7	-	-	TGTGCCGGCCACGGGAACTACATCTACGAGCAGTACTTC	CAGHGNYIYEQYF
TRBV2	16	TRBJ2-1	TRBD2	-	TGTGCCAGTAGACTGCGGGGGGTATATCGAGTCTATGAGCAGTTCTTC	CASRLRGVYRVYEQFF